One TCR beta chain is described in this entry. Antigen unknown. The data are from a study of beta chain features in type 1 diabetes. Study information: Patient and healthy donor groups were alike in age, gender and cell yields. Sorted cell examination encompassed under 130 million cells across all samples.

Study-level points and caveats: Among type 1 diabetes patients, VDJ junctions had fewer insertions and more deletions.

Germline CDR1 and CDR2: MDHEN and SYDVKM. This CDR3 comprises 17 residues. J gave up 6 bases and V 4 bases, and 13 bases lay outside the gene matches. Sequenced material consisted of expressed TCRB transcripts (all of the isolated RNA was reverse transcribed). Assay used: immunoSEQ multiplex PCR; TCRdb lists only in-frame clones, some missing. The sample lists over 300,000 clones, approximately 8% occurring once. Sorting with CD45RO/CCR7/CD25/CD127/CD95/CD27 yielded naive, central memory, regulatory and stem-like memory CD4+ cells. What was sequenced was central memory CD4+ T cells from blood. This TCR was sampled from a woman under 30 in good health. V usage is TRBV28 and J usage is TRBJ2-1; TRBD2 matches 9 bases. The CDR3 DNA reads TGTGCCAGCAGTTCAGGGAAACTAGCGGGTCCGGGCAATGAGCAGTTCTTC. This codes for CASSSGKLAGPGNEQFF. The full variable domain, in which reference TRBV28 and TRBJ2-1 provide the parts outside the CDR3, is DVKVTQSSRYLVKRTGEKVFLECVQDMDHENMFWYRQDPGLGLRLIYFSYDVKMKEKGDIPEGYSVSREKKERFSLILESASTNQTSMYLCASSSGKLAGPGNEQFFGPGTRLTVL.